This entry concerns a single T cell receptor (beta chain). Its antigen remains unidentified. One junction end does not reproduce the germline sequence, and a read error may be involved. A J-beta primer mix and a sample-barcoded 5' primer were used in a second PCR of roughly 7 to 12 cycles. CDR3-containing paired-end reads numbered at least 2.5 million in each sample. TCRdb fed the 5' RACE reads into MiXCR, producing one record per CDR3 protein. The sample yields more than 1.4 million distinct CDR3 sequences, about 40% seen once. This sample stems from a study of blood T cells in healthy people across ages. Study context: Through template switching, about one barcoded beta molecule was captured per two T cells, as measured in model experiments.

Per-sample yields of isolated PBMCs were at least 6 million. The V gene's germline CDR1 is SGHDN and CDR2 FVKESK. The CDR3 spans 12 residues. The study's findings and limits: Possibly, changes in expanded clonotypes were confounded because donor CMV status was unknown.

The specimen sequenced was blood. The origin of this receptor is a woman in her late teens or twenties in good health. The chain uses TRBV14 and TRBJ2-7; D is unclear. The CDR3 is CASSQGSYGQYF. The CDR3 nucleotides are TGTGCCAGCAGCCAAGGGTCCTACGGGCAGTACTTC.